The clone carrying this TCR beta chain was counted between two and nine times. TCRdb reprocessed the RT-PCR reads with MiXCR, giving one entry per CDR3 protein. The table shows some 600,000 distinct CDR3 sequences, with approximately 15% occurring only once. Between the trimmed V and J ends, which lost 6 bases and 1 base, there was a span of 11 bases. Looked up from germline, CDR1 is DFQATT and CDR2 is SNEGSKA (reference sequence). The CDR3 covers 13 residues. These data are taken from a study of response to subunit inactivated influenza vaccine. The chain is built from TRBV20-1 and TRBJ2-3, with D tentatively TRBD1 (6 bases). The receptor was isolated from a man aged 50 or older who received an inactivated influenza vaccine. The sequenced sample was PBMCs from blood, obtained approximately 15 days before vaccination. Here the CDR3 reads CSAYRDGTDTQYF. As DNA, the CDR3 is TGCAGTGCGTACAGGGACGGCACAGATACGCAGTATTTT.